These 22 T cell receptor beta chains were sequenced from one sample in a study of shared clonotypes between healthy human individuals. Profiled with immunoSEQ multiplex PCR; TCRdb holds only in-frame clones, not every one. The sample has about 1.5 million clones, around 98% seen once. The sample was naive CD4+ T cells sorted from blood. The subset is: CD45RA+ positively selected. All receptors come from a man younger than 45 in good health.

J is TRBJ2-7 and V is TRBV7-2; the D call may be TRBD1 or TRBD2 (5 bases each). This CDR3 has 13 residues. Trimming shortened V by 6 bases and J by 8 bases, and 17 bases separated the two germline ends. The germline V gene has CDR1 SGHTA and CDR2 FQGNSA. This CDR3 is CASSPSLPGQQYF. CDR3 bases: TGTGCCAGCAGTCCTTCCCTGCCGGGACAGCAGTACTTC.

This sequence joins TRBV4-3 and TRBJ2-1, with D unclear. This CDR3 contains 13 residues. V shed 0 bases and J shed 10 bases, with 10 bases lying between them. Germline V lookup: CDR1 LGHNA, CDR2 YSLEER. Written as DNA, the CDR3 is TGCGCCAGCAGCCAAGAAATTCATTGGGAGCAGTTCTTC. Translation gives CASSQEIHWEQFF.

The CDR3 region is CASSLTGGPNQPQHF. The CDR3 nucleotides are TGTGCCAGCAGCTTAACGGGGGGCCCCAATCAGCCCCAGCATTTT. This chain uses TRBV7-3 with TRBJ1-5, with D possibly matching TRBD1 (6 bases). The CDR3 is made up of 15 amino acids. V lost 0 bases and J lost 3, with 9 bases in between. Germline lookup yields CDR1 SGHTA and CDR2 FQGTGA.

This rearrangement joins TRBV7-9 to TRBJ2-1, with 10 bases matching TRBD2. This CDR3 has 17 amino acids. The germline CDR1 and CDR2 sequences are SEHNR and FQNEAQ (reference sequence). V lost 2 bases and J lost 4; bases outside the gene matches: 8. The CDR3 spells CASSLKPSGGGYNEQFF. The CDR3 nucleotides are TGTGCCAGCAGCTTAAAGCCTAGCGGGGGAGGTTACAATGAGCAGTTCTTC.

CDR3 amino acids: CAWSPGGSQPQHF. CDR3 DNA: TGTGCCTGGAGTCCAGGGGGCTCTCAGCCCCAGCATTTT. The genes are TRBV30 and TRBJ1-5; 8 bases align to TRBD1. Germline V gene lookup returns CDR1 GTSNPN and CDR2 SVGIG (reference sequence). The junction had 3 bases not matched to a gene; V was cut back by 2 bases and J by 6 bases. The CDR3 contains 13 residues.

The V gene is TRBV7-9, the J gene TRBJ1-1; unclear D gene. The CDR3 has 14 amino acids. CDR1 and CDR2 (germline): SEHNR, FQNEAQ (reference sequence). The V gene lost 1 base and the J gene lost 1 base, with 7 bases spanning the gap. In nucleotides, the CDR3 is TGTGCCAGCAGCTTAGGCTGGAAGAACACTGAAGCTTTCTTT. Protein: CASSLGWKNTEAFF.

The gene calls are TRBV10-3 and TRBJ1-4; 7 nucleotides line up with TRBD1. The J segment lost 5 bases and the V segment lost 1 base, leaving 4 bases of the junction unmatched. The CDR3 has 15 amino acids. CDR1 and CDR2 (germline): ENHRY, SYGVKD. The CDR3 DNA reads TGTGCCATCAGTGAGTTTCAGGGGGGAAATGAAAAACTGTTTTTT. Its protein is CAISEFQGGNEKLFF.

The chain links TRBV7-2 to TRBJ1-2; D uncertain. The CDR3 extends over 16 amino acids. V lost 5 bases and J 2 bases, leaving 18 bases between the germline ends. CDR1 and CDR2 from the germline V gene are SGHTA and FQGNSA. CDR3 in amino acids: CASSPRRSVQNYGYTF. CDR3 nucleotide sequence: TGTGCCAGCAGCCCTAGGAGGTCAGTGCAAAACTATGGCTACACCTTC.

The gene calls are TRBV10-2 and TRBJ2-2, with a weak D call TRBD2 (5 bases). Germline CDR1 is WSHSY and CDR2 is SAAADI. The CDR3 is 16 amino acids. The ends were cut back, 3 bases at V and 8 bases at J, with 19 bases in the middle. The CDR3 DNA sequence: TGCGCCAGCAGTGAACTACGAGGGAGAGGTGCGGGGGAGCTGTTTTTT. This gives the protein CASSELRGRGAGELFF.

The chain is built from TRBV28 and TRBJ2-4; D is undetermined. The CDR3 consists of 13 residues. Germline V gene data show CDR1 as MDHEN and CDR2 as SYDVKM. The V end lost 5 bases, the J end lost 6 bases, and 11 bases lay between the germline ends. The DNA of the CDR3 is TGTGCCAGCAGTGTTCCGGTGCTAAACATTCAGTACTTC. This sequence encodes CASSVPVLNIQYF.

CDR3 nucleotide sequence: TGTGCCAGTAGTATAGTAATAGCAAAGGTCGGAGGCTTCTATGGCTACACCTTC. Translation: CASSIVIAKVGGFYGYTF. This chain joins TRBV19 and TRBJ1-2, with unresolved D. The germline V gene has CDR1 LNHDA and CDR2 SQIVND (reference sequence). Trimming left V 1 base short and J 4 bases short, with 22 bases between. The CDR3 is 18 amino acids.

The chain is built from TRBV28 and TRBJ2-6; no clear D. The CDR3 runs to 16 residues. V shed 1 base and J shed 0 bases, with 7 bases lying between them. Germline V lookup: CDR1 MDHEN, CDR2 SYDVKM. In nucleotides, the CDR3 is TGTGCCAGCAGTTTATACCCGGGCTCTGGGGCCAACGTCCTGACTTTC. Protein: CASSLYPGSGANVLTF.

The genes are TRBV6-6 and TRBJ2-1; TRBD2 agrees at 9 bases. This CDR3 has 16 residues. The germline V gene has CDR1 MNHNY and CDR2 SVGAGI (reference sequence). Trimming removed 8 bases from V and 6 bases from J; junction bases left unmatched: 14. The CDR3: CASSYRVAGVINEQFF. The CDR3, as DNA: TGTGCCAGCTCTTACAGGGTAGCGGGAGTGATCAATGAGCAGTTCTTC.

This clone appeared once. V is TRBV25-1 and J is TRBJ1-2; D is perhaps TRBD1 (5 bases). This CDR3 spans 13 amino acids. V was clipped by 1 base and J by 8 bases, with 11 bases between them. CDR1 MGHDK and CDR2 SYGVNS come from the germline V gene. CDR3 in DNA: TGTGCCAGCAGTGAATCCCAGGGACGGGGCTACACCTTC. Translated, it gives CASSESQGRGYTF.

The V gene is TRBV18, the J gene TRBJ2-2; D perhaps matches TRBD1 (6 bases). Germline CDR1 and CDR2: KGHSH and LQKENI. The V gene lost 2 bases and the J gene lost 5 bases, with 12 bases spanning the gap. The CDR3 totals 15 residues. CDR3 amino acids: CASSPASQGTGELFF. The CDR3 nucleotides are TGTGCCAGCTCACCAGCGTCACAGGGAACCGGGGAGCTGTTTTTT. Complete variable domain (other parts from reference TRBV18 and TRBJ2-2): NAGVMQNPRHLVRRRGQEARLRCSPMKGHSHVYWYRQLPEEGLKFMVYLQKENIIDESGMPKERFSAEFPKEGPSILRIQQVVRGDSAAYFCASSPASQGTGELFFGEGSRLTVL.

CDR3 DNA sequence: TGTGCCAGCAGCTTAGAGGAATACAATGAGCAGTTCTTC. This codes for CASSLEEYNEQFF. The rearrangement uses TRBV7-6 and TRBJ2-1; no clear D gene. Trimming pared 1 base from V and 4 bases from J, leaving 5 bases between. The CDR3 extends over 13 amino acids. Germline V CDR1 and CDR2: SGHVS, FNYEAQ.

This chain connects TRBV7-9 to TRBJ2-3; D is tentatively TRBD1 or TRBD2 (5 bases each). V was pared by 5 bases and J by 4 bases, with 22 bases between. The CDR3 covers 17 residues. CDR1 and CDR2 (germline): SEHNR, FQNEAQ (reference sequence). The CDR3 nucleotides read TGTGCCAGCAGCGATAAGATCTCCCGGGACCATGCAGATACGCAGTATTTT. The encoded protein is CASSDKISRDHADTQYF.

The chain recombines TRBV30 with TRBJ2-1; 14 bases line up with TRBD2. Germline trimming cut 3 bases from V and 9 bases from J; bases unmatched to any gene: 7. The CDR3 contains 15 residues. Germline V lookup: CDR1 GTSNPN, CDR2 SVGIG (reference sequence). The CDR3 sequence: CAWRKLGTSGSEQFF. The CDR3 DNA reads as TGTGCCTGGAGGAAACTAGGGACTAGCGGGAGTGAGCAGTTCTTC. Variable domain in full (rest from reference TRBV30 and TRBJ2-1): SQTIHQWPATLVQPVGSPLSLECTVEGTSNPNLYWYRQAAGRGLQLLFYSVGIGQISSEVPQNLSASRPQDRQFILSSKKLLLSDSGFYLCAWRKLGTSGSEQFFGPGTRLTVL.

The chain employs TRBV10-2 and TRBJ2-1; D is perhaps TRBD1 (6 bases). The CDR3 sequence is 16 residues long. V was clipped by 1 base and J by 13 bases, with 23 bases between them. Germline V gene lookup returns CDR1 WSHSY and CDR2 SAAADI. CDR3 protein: CASSEYTGTPRRGQFF. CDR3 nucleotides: TGCGCCAGCAGTGAGTATACCGGGACACCTCGTCGGGGCCAGTTCTTC.

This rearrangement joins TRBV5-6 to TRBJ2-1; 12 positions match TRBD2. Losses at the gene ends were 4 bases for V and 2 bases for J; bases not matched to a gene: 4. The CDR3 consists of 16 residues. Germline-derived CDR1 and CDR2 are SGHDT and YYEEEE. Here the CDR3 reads CASSLRTSGAYNEQFF. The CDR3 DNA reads TGTGCCAGCAGCCTACGGACTAGCGGGGCCTACAATGAGCAGTTCTTC.

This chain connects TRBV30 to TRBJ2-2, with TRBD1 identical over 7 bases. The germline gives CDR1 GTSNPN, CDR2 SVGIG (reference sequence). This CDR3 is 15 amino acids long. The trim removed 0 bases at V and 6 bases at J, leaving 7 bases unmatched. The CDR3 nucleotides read TGTGCCTGGAGTGTCCAAGGGGGCAGGGCCGGGGAGCTGTTTTTT. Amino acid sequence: CAWSVQGGRAGELFF.

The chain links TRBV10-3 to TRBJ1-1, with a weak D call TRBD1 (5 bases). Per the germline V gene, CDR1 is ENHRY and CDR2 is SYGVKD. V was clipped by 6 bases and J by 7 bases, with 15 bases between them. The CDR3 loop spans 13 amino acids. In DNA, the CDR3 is TGTGCCATCAGCGAAAACGTACAGGTTGAAGCTTTCTTT. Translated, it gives CAISENVQVEAFF.